This T cell receptor (beta chain) was sequenced for a study of shared clonotypes between healthy human individuals (dated by TCRdb to 2019 to 2021). About the full investigation: The cohort comprised a couple of women and a few men aged 18 to 49 years. To estimate repertoire size and how much clonotype sharing occurs between individuals, the study deeply sequenced the blood TCR repertoires of a handful of healthy adults. For each donor, three plates each were used for CD4 naive and CD4 memory, two plates were used for CD8 naive, and one plate was used for CD8 memory. Different laboratories and diverse techniques were used to prepare libraries and sequence TCR repertoires, to increase sequencing depth and limit assay-specific biases. Between about 0.9 and 10 billion PBMCs per donor were obtained by leukapheresis. Study-level results and caveats: Sampling was limited to blood, and TCR repertoires in tissue likely differ from TCR repertoires in blood. The small number of donors limited the genetic and exposure-history diversity represented. Higher generation probabilities were observed for clonotypes shared by all four sorted-subset donors than for non-shared clonotypes. Rarefaction of sorted-subset datasets indicated incomplete sequencing despite the large sequencing depth. Based on pairwise subsampling, the degree of clonotype sharing among donors was expected to be affected by sequencing depth. Larger estimated clonotype richness was generally found for naive subsets than for memory subsets. When a few donors were compared, the shared fraction of clonotypes was 5% to 6.5% for naive CD4, around 3.6% for naive CD8, more than 2% for memory CD4, and about 0.36% for memory CD8.

CD8 naive samples consisted of CD45RO-negative cells that were positively selected for CCR7, yielding a CD45RA+CCR7+ population without TemRA cells. Donors were healthy HIV-negative adults with no recently reported acute infections or vaccinations. All donors were Caucasian adults living in Nashville, Tennessee, USA. Blood was collected by leukapheresis, and PBMCs were isolated by Ficoll-Histopaque density gradient centrifugation and then cryopreserved in liquid nitrogen vapor phase. Analytical flow cytometry was used to check the purity and quantity of each magnetically sorted T cell population. Genomic DNA was isolated from every sorted fraction and measured by UV absorbance on a Nanodrop 2000c. Using the deep immunoSEQ assay, multiplex PCR amplified TCR CDR3 regions from genomic DNA. Extracted genomic DNA from each cell subset was distributed evenly across all wells of several immunoSEQ 96-well plates, and each plate was treated as a replicate. For sorted subsets, each replicate PCR was loaded with roughly 200 ng genomic DNA, equivalent to 30,000 or so T cell genomes. The purified libraries were quantified using a Qubit 3.0 fluorometer, sized with a Bioanalyzer 2100, and then quantified again using the KAPA Library Quantification kit. A separate single-read 150-cycle Illumina NextSeq 550 flow cell was used to sequence each immunoSEQ 96-well plate. The paper's processing steps were these. Because only junctional sequences without quality scores were contained in the immunoSEQ output, filtering matching that applied to full-length reads could not be performed. Sequences were annotated with PyIR, a Python wrapper for IgBLAST v1.9, using IMGT germline references to assign V/J genes and CDR3. Reads were filtered out if the reads had weak V/J assignments (E-value above 1e-6), no CDR3, stop codons, out-of-frame junctions, or ambiguous translated residues. A V3J clonotype was defined by an identical inferred V gene, J gene, and CDR3 amino acid sequence. Percentage overlap between repertoires was calculated by dividing the number of shared unique clonotypes by the size of the smaller repertoire. RTK rarefaction, the Chao1 estimator, and Recon v2.1 estimates of unobserved clonotypes were used to assess repertoire richness. For all TCRbeta clonotypes obtained by the gDNA method from several donors, generation probabilities were computed with OLGA. This immuneACCESS table, as held by TCRdb, lists in-frame sequences with V and J called but not all clones. Of the missing ones, under half trace to an unresolved V gene in checked studies; the others have no known cause. D and trimming were read from the DNA, whereas the V and J calls and clone size are those reported in that table. The sample table holds around 2,000,000 clones, of which less than 95% were seen once. 0.85% to 1.3% of the sample is in the top ten clones.

Via the germline V gene, CDR1 is MDHEN and CDR2 SYDVKM. Inclusive of the bounding cysteine and phenylalanine, the CDR3 is 15 residues long. The kept DNA is CDR3 alone, 45 bases in frame from the first base. For this chain, trimming is 10 bases at the V end and 3 bases at the J end, and the number of junction bases without a gene match is 11. In regard to this clone: Its cognate antigen has yet to be identified. One base away there is no much larger clone; base qualities are not given.

This TCR was sampled from a man between 18 and 35 years old in good health. This chain joins TRBV28 to TRBJ2-7, with TRBD1 identical over 11 junction bases. The specimen sequenced was naive CD8+ T cells sorted from blood. In light of the paper, this sample's cell subset or site label describes: CD45RA+CCR7+. The CDR3 amino acid sequence is: CATNLRTGGFYEQYF. The nucleotides read TGTGCCACCAATCTGAGGACAGGGGGCTTCTACGAGCAGTACTTC.